This T cell receptor beta chain was captured in a study of T-cell reconstitution after alpha-beta-depleted transplantation in children. Researchers prepared the TCRbeta library using unique molecular identifiers, the study reports. Each CDR3 protein is one row after TCRdb ran MiXCR on the PCR reads. The sample carries around 450,000 distinct CDR3 sequences, around two fifths recorded once. Comments on this clonotype: An end of the junction does not agree with germline; a read error may underlie this.

Germline-derived CDR1 and CDR2 are MNHEY and SMNVEV (reference sequence). The CDR3 length is 15 residues. This chain joins TRBV27 and TRBJ2-7; 7 bases fit TRBD2. This material consisted of PBMCs, taken before TCRalphabeta/CD19-depleted stem cell transplant. The sequence was collected from a girl aged 2-10 years with aplastic anemia, due to receive a stem cell transplant. CDR3 bases: TGTGTCAGCAGCCAAACAAGCGGGGTCTCCTACGAGCAGTACTTC. Its translation is CVSSQTSGVSYEQYF.